This TCR beta chain was observed in a study of T-cell memory formation after mild COVID-19. Overall study context: Clusters of TCRs were largely donor specific. General study results and limits: Contracting clones from day 15 to 85 had balanced CD4/CD8; later expanders favoured CD4+. Memory cells collected pre-infection included some clones that later responded, suggesting cross-reactive memory joined.

A few counts support this clonotype. Its antigen remains unknown. V lost 1 base and J lost 3, with 13 bases in between. CDR3 size: 15 residues. The TCR alpha and TCR beta cDNA libraries, bearing sample barcodes and UMIs, were generated by 5'RACE using constant-segment primers. TCRdb processed the 5' RACE reads anew with MiXCR; each CDR3 protein has one entry. The table lists hundreds of thousands of distinct CDR3 sequences, approximately 15% of them singletons. The chain links TRBV23-1 to TRBJ2-7; TRBD2 might be the D (6 bases). TRBV23-1 is classed as an ORF, of uncertain function. The sample comprised PBMCs or a T cell subset sorted from them (not recorded which). This clonotype was sampled from an adult woman who had mild COVID-19 (a few samples of this study predate the infection). Cell type and time point are not known. CDR3: CASSQYPGLSYEQYF. CDR3 sequence (DNA): TGCGCCAGCAGTCAATACCCGGGACTTAGCTACGAGCAGTACTTC.